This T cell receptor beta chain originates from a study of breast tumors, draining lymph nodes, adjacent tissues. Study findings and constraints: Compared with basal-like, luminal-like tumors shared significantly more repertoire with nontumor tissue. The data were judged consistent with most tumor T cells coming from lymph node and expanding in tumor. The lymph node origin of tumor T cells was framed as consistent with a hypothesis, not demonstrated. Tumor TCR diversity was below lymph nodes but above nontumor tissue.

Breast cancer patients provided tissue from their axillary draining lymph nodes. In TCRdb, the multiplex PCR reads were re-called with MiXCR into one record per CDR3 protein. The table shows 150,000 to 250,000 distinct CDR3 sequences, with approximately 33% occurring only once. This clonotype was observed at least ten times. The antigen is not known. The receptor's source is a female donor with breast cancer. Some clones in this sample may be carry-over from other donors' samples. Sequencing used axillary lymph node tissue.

The CDR3 is CASSDDRGSYEQYF. The CDR3 DNA sequence: TGTGCCAGCAGTGATGACAGGGGTTCCTACGAGCAGTACTTC. The V gene is TRBV6-1, the J gene TRBJ2-7, with 8 bases that match TRBD1. V gave up 3 bases and J gave up 1 base; unmatched junction bases: 2. Germline CDR1 and CDR2: MNHNS and SASEGT. This CDR3 region has 14 residues.